One sample yielded the 28 T cell receptor beta chains listed below, sequenced in a study of shared clonotypes between healthy human individuals. TCRdb's copy holds only in-frame clones and misses some; the assay was immunoSEQ multiplex PCR. The repertoire holds some 660,000 clones, with approximately 73% as singletons. Sequencing input: memory CD4+ T cells sorted from blood. The sample's subset: CD45RA-negative fraction. The receptor source for this set is a woman aged 25-40 years in good health.

The chain joins TRBV14 to TRBJ2-5; a weak D match, TRBD2 (6 bases). The V end was cut by 0 bases, the J end by 4 bases, with 12 bases between. This CDR3 has 15 residues. CDR1 is SGHDN and CDR2 is FVKESK in the germline V gene. This chain's CDR3 is CASSQDHGGSETQYF. Written as DNA, the CDR3 is TGTGCCAGCAGCCAAGATCATGGGGGGTCAGAGACCCAGTACTTC.

This sequence joins TRBV2 and TRBJ1-4; D ambiguous. The CDR3 has 14 amino acids. Trimming shortened V by 2 bases and J by 5 bases, and 9 bases separated the two germline ends. In germline, CDR1 is SNHLY, CDR2 FYNNEI. Here the CDR3 DNA reads TGTGCCAGCAGTGAATCCGCGTACAATGAAAAACTGTTTTTT. The encoded protein is CASSESAYNEKLFF.

Comment on this clone: A read error is possible here, since a much larger clone lies one base away. The chain employs TRBV6-5 and TRBJ2-2, with TRBD2 matching over 11 bases. Trimming at V came to 5 bases and at J to 4 bases, leaving 3 bases not matched to a gene. Germline CDR1 reads MNHEY; CDR2 reads SVGAGI. CDR3 length: 15 residues. The CDR3 region has the DNA TGTGCCAGCAGTCCCGGGACTAGCGGCACCGGGGAGCTGTTTTTT. Translation: CASSPGTSGTGELFF.

This clone occurred once. The chain combines TRBV30 with TRBJ2-5, with 9 bases fitting TRBD2. The junction had 5 bases not matched to a gene; V was cut back by 2 bases and J by 4 bases. CDR3 size: 14 residues. The germline gives CDR1 GTSNPN, CDR2 SVGIG (reference sequence). CDR3 DNA: TGTGCCTGGAGTCAAGGGACTAGCTTAGAGACCCAGTACTTC. Translation: CAWSQGTSLETQYF.

This chain links TRBV2 with TRBJ1-3, with D hard to call. Germline V CDR1 and CDR2: SNHLY, FYNNEI. This CDR3 comprises 14 residues. V lost 7 bases and J lost 0, with 10 bases in between. CDR3 DNA sequence: TGTGCCAGCACCTCCGAGGGCTCTGGAAACACCATATATTTT. Protein: CASTSEGSGNTIYF.

The V call is TRBV19, the J call TRBJ1-2; unclear D gene. CDR1 is LNHDA and CDR2 is SQIVND in the germline V gene (reference sequence). V lost 4 bases to trimming and J lost 4 bases, with 4 bases between them. The CDR3 extends over 11 amino acids. CDR3 bases: TGTGCCAGTAGTAACAGCTATGGCTACACCTTC. It encodes CASSNSYGYTF.

Written as DNA, the CDR3 is TGTGCCAGCAGTGAATCAAGGACTAGCGGGAGCTCCTACAATGAGCAGTTCTTC. It specifies CASSESRTSGSSYNEQFF. V is TRBV25-1 and J is TRBJ2-1, with 13 bases lining up with TRBD2. The V segment lost 1 base and the J segment 0 bases; nucleotides outside the gene matches: 3. Germline CDR1 MGHDK, CDR2 SYGVNS. This CDR3 spans 18 amino acids.

The chain links TRBV7-8 to TRBJ1-1; a possible D gene is TRBD1 (5 bases). V lost 1 base, J lost 2 bases, and 11 bases lay in between. The germline V gene encodes CDR1 SGHVS and CDR2 FQNEAQ. This CDR3 is 15 amino acids long. This CDR3 reads CASSLGGVRNTEAFF. The CDR3 DNA sequence: TGTGCCAGCAGCTTAGGGGGGGTCAGAAACACTGAAGCTTTCTTT.

Many counts were recorded for this clone. The rearrangement links TRBV19 to TRBJ1-1, with D unresolved. Germline V CDR1 and CDR2: LNHDA, SQIVND (reference sequence). This CDR3 is built from 13 residues. The CDR3 reads CASQIGGNTEAFF. The CDR3 DNA reads TGTGCTAGCCAAATAGGTGGGAACACTGAAGCTTTCTTT.

Comment on this clone: Given a much more abundant clone one base away, this may be a read error. Other nucleotide sequences in the sample specify the same CDR3. The rearrangement uses TRBV2 and TRBJ1-2; D gene ambiguous. CDR1 SNHLY and CDR2 FYNNEI come from the germline V gene. V was shortened by 2 bases and J by 0 bases, with 7 bases between the two germline ends. The CDR3 is made up of 14 amino acids. CDR3 loop: CASSERGSNYGYTF. Here the CDR3 DNA reads TGTGCCAGCAGTGAACGAGGATCTAACTATGGCTACACCTTC. Combining the CDR3 with reference TRBV2 and TRBJ1-2 gives the whole variable domain EPEVTQTPSHQVTQMGQEVILRCVPISNHLYFYWYRQILGQKVEFLVSFYNNEISEKSEIFDDQFSVERPDGSNFTLKIRSTKLEDSAMYFCASSERGSNYGYTFGSGTRLTVV.

This clone was picked up a small number of times. The CDR3 DNA sequence: TGTGCCAGCAGTCCGCGACAGGCCCACGGTGAAGCTTTCTTT. It yields the protein CASSPRQAHGEAFF. The V call is TRBV28, the J call TRBJ1-1; D is perhaps TRBD1 (6 bases). CDR3 size: 14 residues. Germline V gene sequence: CDR1 MDHEN, CDR2 SYDVKM. V dropped 5 bases and J dropped 7 bases, with 17 bases sitting between them.

The chain combines TRBV7-9 with TRBJ2-1, with D unclear. The CDR3 is 10 amino acids. Germline V lookup: CDR1 SEHNR, CDR2 FQNEAQ (reference sequence). The V and J ends lost 6 bases and 12 bases respectively, with 9 bases between them. In DNA form, the CDR3 reads TGTGCCAGCAGTGAGTTTACGCAGTTCTTC. Its protein product is CASSEFTQFF.

This clone was seen a single time. The chain combines TRBV19 with TRBJ1-2; 10 nucleotides match TRBD1. Germline CDR1 reads LNHDA; CDR2 reads SQIVND (reference sequence). The CDR3 consists of 15 residues. CDR3 in amino acids: CATQPRDRGYYGYTF. In nucleotides, the CDR3 is TGTGCTACTCAGCCTCGGGACAGGGGATACTATGGCTACACCTTC.

This clone was counted between two and nine times. The chain uses TRBV28 and TRBJ1-3; D gene ambiguous. CDR1 is MDHEN, CDR2 SYDVKM, per germline. V lost 7 bases to trimming and J lost 3 bases, with 16 bases between them. The CDR3 runs to 15 residues. The CDR3 here is CASTPAGNGGNTIYF. Here the CDR3 DNA reads TGTGCCAGCACCCCGGCCGGAAACGGTGGAAACACCATATATTTT.

The J gene is TRBJ2-7, the V gene TRBV4-1; D may match TRBD1 or TRBD2 (5 bases each). Trimming took 3 bases from V and 1 from J, leaving 16 bases between them. In germline, CDR1 is MGHRA, CDR2 YSYEKL. The CDR3 has 16 residues. CDR3 region: CASSHTPGTVSYEQYF. The CDR3, as DNA: TGCGCCAGCAGCCACACCCCCGGGACGGTGTCCTACGAGCAGTACTTC.

On this clone itself: A much larger clone lies a single base off, so this may be a read error. J is TRBJ2-1 and V is TRBV28; D is unresolved. The germline V gene encodes CDR1 MDHEN and CDR2 SYDVKM. With 1 base removed from V and 8 bases from J, the gap between germline ends came to 3 bases. The CDR3 sequence is 11 residues long. CDR3 DNA: TGTGCCAGCAGTTTATACCATGAGCAGTTCTTC. This codes for CASSLYHEQFF.

The gene calls are TRBV5-1 and TRBJ2-2, with D perhaps matching TRBD1 (5 bases). V lost 0 bases, J lost 7 bases, and 13 bases lay in between. The length of the CDR3 is 15 residues. CDR1 and CDR2 (germline): SGHRS, YFSETQ. The CDR3 coding sequence is TGCGCCAGCAGCTTGGGGGTATCCAGGGTCGGGGAGCTGTTTTTT. Amino acids: CASSLGVSRVGELFF.

V gene TRBV19 combines with J gene TRBJ1-5; no definite D call. Trimming removed 4 bases from V and 0 bases from J, with 4 bases in between. The CDR3 runs 13 residues. Germline V CDR1 and CDR2: LNHDA, SQIVND (reference sequence). This CDR3 is CASSTISNQPQHF. The CDR3, as DNA: TGTGCCAGTAGTACGATTAGCAATCAGCCCCAGCATTTT.

The genes are TRBV19 and TRBJ2-2; D uncertain. CDR3 length: 15 residues. Deletions cut 4 bases from V and 3 bases from J, with 12 bases between. Germline V gives CDR1 LNHDA, CDR2 SQIVND (reference sequence). CDR3 protein: CASSNGHADTGELFF. The CDR3 DNA sequence: TGTGCCAGTAGTAACGGCCACGCTGACACCGGGGAGCTGTTTTTT.

The sample holds many counts of this clone. The J gene is TRBJ2-5, the V gene TRBV7-3; TRBD2 matches 10 bases. Trimming cost V 4 bases and J 5 bases; bases outside gene matches: 4. The CDR3 contains 14 residues. CDR1 is SGHTA, CDR2 FQGTGA, per germline. CDR3 loop: CASSSTSGLETQYF. CDR3 DNA: TGTGCCAGCAGCTCGACTAGCGGGCTGGAGACCCAGTACTTC.

This rearrangement joins TRBV18 to TRBJ2-7, with D possibly matching TRBD2 (5 bases). The CDR3 covers 13 residues. Germline V gives CDR1 KGHSH, CDR2 LQKENI. Trimming removed 4 bases at V and 1 base at J, with 8 bases between. In nucleotides, the CDR3 is TGTGCCAGCTCACAGCGGCCGTCCTACGAGCAGTACTTC. It encodes CASSQRPSYEQYF.

Concerning this clone: Other DNA sequences within the sample encode an identical CDR3. The CDR3 DNA reads TGCAGCGTGGGACAGGGCGACACTGAAGCTTTCTTT. As protein: CSVGQGDTEAFF. The rearrangement links TRBV29-1 to TRBJ1-1; 9 nucleotides agree with TRBD1. Germline V gene data show CDR1 as SQVTM and CDR2 as ANQGSEA. This CDR3 is built from 12 residues. V lost 6 bases and J lost 3; bases outside the gene matches: 2.

This clone was counted between two and nine times. The chain links TRBV14 to TRBJ2-4; no definite D call. The CDR3 is 14 residues long. Germline V gives CDR1 SGHDN, CDR2 FVKESK. The V end was cut by 4 bases, the J end by 0 bases, with 7 bases between. CDR3 nucleotides: TGTGCCAGCAGCCGGAAACTAGCCAAAAACATTCAGTACTTC. This translates into CASSRKLAKNIQYF.

The rearrangement uses TRBV6-5 and TRBJ1-5; D not resolved. V lost 4 bases to trimming and J lost 4 bases, with 11 bases between them. The CDR3 extends over 14 amino acids. Germline lookup yields CDR1 MNHEY and CDR2 SVGAGI. The CDR3 reads CASSSRRVNQPQHF. The CDR3 bases are TGTGCCAGCAGTTCCCGTAGGGTGAATCAGCCCCAGCATTTT.

The V and J genes are TRBV11-2 and TRBJ1-1; 9 bases are a match to TRBD1. Germline loops: CDR1 SGHAT, CDR2 FQNNGV. The CDR3 spans 13 residues. V was pared by 1 base and J by 11 bases, with 5 bases of the junction left unmatched. The CDR3 reads CASSLAGDRVAFF. The CDR3 region has the DNA TGTGCCAGCAGCTTAGCGGGGGACAGGGTTGCTTTCTTT.

The chain carries TRBV29-1 and TRBJ2-1, with 8 bases aligning to TRBD2. The V segment lost 5 bases and the J segment 4 bases; nucleotides outside the gene matches: 4. CDR3 length equals 13 residues. Germline values: CDR1 SQVTM, CDR2 ANQGSEA. The DNA of the CDR3 is TGCAGCGTTCAACTAGCGGATTACAATGAGCAGTTCTTC. This sequence encodes CSVQLADYNEQFF.

The genes are TRBV6-1 and TRBJ1-1, with 7 nucleotides matching TRBD1. The CDR3 runs to 13 residues. V gave up 8 bases and J gave up 5 bases; unmatched junction bases: 8. Germline V lookup: CDR1 MNHNS, CDR2 SASEGT. CDR3 protein: CASQNRGRTEAFF. CDR3 in DNA: TGTGCCAGCCAGAACAGGGGAAGAACTGAAGCTTTCTTT.

This rearrangement joins TRBV14 to TRBJ2-7, with D unresolved. The CDR3 is 15 amino acids. Germline values: CDR1 SGHDN, CDR2 FVKESK. V lost 4 bases, J lost 0 bases, and 13 bases lay in between. DNA of the CDR3: TGTGCCAGCAGCCTCAACAGCTGGAGCTCCTACGAGCAGTACTTC. The encoded protein is CASSLNSWSSYEQYF.